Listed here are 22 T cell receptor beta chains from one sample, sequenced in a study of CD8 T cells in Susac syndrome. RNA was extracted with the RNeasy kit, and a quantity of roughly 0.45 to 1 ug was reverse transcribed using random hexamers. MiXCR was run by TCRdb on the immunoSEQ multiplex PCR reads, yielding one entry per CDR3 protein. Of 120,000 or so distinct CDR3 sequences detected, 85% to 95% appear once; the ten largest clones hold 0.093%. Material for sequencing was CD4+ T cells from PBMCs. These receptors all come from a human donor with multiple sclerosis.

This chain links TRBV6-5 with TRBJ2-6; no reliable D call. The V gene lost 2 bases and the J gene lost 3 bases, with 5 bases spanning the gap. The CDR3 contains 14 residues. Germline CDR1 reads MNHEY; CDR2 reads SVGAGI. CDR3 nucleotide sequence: TGTGCCAGCAGTTACCTTTATGGGGCCAACGTCCTGACTTTC. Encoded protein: CASSYLYGANVLTF.

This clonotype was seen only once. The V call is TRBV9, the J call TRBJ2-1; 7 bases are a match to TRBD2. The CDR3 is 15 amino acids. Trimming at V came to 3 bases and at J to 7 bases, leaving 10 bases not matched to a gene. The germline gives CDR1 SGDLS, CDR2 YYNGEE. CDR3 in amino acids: CASSANPGLPNEQFF. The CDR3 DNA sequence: TGTGCCAGCAGCGCGAACCCGGGACTACCGAATGAGCAGTTCTTC.

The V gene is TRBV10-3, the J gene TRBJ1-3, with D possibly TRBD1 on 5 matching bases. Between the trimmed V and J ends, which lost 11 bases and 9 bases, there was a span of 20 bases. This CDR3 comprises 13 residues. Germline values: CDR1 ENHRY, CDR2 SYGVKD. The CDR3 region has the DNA TGTGCCGCCAGCAAGGCGCCTGGGGCCACCATATATTTT. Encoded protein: CAASKAPGATIYF.

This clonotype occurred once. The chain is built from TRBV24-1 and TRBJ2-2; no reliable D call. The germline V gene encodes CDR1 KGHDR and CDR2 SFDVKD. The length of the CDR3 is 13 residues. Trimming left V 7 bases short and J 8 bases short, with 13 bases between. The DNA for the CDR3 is TGTGCCACCAGACAGCTTTTGGGGGGGGAGCTGTTTTTT. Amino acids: CATRQLLGGELFF.

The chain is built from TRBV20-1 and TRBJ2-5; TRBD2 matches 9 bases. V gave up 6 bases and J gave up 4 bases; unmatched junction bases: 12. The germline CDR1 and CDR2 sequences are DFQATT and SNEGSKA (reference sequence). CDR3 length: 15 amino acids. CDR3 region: CSAIWGGGAPETQYF. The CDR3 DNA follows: TGCAGTGCCATCTGGGGCGGGGGGGCCCCAGAGACCCAGTACTTC.

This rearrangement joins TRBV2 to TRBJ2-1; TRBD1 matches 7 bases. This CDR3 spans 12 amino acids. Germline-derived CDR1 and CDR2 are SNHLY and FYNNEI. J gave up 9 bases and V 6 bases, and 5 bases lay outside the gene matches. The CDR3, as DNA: TGTGCCAGCAGAGGGGACAGCGGTGAGCAGTTCTTC. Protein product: CASRGDSGEQFF.

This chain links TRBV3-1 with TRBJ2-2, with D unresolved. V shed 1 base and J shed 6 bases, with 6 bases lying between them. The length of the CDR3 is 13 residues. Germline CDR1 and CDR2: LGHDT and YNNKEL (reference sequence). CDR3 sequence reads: CASSQVRSGELFF. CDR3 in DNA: TGTGCCAGCAGCCAAGTCCGATCCGGGGAGCTGTTTTTT.

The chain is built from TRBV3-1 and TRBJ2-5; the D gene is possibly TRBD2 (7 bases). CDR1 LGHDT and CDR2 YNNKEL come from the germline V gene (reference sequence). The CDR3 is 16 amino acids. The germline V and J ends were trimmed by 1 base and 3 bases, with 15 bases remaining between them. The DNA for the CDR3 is TGTGCCAGCAGCCAAGGAATGGCGGGGGCGAAAGAGACCCAGTACTTC. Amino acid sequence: CASSQGMAGAKETQYF.

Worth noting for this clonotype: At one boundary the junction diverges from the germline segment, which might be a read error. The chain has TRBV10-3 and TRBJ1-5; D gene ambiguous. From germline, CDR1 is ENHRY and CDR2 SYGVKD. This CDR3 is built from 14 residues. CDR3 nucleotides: TGTGCCATCAATGAGAGAAGGGAGGCGCAGCCCCAGCATTTT. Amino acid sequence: CAINERREAQPQHF.

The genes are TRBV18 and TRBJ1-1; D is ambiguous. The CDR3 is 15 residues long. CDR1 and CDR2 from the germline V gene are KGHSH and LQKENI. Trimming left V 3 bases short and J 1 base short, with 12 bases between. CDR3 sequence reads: CASSPQTTRNTEAFF. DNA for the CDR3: TGTGCCAGCTCACCGCAGACAACACGGAACACTGAAGCTTTCTTT.

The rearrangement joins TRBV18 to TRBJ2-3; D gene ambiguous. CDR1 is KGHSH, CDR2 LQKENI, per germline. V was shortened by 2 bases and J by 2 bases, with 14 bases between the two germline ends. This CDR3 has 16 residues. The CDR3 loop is CASSPTVGSLTDTQYF. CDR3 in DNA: TGTGCCAGCTCACCAACTGTGGGTTCTCTCACAGATACGCAGTATTTT.

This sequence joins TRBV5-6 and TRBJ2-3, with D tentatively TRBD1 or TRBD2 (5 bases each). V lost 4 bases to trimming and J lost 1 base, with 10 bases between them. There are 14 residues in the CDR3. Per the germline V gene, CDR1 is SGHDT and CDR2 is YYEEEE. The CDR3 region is CASSGGDGTDTQYF. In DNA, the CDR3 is TGTGCCAGCAGCGGGGGAGATGGCACAGATACGCAGTATTTT.

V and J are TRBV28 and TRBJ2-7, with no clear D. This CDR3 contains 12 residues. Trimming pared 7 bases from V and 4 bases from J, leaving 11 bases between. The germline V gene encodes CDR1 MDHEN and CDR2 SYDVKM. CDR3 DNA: TGTGCCAGCACCGCCAGGCGGTACGAGCAGTACTTC. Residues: CASTARRYEQYF.

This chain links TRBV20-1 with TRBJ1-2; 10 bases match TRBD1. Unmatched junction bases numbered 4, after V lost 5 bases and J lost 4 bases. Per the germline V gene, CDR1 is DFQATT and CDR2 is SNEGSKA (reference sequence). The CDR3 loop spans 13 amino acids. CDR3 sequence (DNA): TGCAGTGCTGACAGGGGGCCGGGCTATGGCTACACCTTC. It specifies CSADRGPGYGYTF.

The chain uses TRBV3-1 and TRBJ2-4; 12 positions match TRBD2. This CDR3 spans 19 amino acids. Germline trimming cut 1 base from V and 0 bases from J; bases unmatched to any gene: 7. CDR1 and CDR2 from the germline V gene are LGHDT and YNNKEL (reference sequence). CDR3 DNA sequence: TGTGCCAGCAGCCAAGGGTTGGCTAGCGGGGGGGTAGCCAAAAACATTCAGTACTTC. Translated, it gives CASSQGLASGGVAKNIQYF.

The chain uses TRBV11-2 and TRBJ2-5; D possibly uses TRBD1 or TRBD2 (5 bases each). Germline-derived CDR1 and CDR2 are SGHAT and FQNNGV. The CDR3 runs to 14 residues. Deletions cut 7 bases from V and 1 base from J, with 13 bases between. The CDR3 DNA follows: TGTGCCAGCAAACTTGGGACGGTCCAAGAGACCCAGTACTTC. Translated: CASKLGTVQETQYF.

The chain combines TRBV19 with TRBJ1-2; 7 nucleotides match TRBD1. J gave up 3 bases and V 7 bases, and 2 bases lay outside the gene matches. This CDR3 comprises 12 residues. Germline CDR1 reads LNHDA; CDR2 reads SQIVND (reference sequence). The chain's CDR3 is CASMGTDYGYTF. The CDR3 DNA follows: TGTGCCAGTATGGGGACAGACTATGGCTACACCTTC. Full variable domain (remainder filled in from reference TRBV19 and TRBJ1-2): DGGITQSPKYLFRKEGQNVTLSCEQNLNHDAMYWYRQDPGQGLRLIYYSQIVNDFQKGDIAEGYSVSREKKESFPLTVTSAQKNPTAFYLCASMGTDYGYTFGSGTRLTVV.

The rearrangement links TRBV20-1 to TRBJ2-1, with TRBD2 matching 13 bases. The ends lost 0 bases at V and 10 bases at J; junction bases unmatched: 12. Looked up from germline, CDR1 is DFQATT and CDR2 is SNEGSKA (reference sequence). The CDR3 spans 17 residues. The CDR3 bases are TGCAGTGCTAGAGATCTGGCCGGGACTAGCGGGGCGATGGAGCAGTTCTTC. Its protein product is CSARDLAGTSGAMEQFF.

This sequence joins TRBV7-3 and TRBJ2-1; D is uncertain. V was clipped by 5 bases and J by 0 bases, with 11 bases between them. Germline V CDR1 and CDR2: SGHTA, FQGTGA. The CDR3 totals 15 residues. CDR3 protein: CASSPAPSSYNEQFF. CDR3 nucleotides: TGTGCCAGCAGCCCCGCCCCAAGCTCCTACAATGAGCAGTTCTTC.

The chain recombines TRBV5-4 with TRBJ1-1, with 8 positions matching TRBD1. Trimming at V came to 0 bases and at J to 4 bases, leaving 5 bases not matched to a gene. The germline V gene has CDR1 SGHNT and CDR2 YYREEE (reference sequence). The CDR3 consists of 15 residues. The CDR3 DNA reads TGTGCCAGCAGCTTGGGACAGGGGAAGAGCACTGAAGCTTTCTTT. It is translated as CASSLGQGKSTEAFF.

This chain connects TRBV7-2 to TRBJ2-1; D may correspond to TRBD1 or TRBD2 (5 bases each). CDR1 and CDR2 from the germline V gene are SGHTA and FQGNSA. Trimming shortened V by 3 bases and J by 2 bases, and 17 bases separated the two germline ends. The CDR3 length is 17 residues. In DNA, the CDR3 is TGTGCCAGCAGCTTCGCCACCGGGACCGGAGCCTACAATGAGCAGTTCTTC. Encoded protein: CASSFATGTGAYNEQFF.

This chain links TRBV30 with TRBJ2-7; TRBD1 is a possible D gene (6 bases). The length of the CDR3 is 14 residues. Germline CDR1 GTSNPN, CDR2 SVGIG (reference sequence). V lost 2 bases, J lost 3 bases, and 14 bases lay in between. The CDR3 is CAWSLPGHGYEQYF. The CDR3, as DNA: TGTGCCTGGAGTCTACCGGGACACGGCTACGAGCAGTACTTC.